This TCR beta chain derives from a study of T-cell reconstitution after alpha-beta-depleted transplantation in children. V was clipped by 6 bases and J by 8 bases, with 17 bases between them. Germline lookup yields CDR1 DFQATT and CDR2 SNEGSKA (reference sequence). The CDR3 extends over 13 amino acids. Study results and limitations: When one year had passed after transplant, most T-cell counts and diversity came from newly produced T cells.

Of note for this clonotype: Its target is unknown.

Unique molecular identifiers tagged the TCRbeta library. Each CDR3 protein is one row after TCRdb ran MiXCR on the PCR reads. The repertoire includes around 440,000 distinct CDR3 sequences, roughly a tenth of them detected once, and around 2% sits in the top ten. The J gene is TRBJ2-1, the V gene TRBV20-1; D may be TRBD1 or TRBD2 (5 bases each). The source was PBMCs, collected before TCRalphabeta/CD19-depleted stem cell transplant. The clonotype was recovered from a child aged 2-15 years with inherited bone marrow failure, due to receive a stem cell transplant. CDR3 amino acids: CSALRDPYYEQFF. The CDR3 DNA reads TGCAGTGCCCTCCGGGACCCTTACTATGAGCAGTTCTTC.